A single sample is the source of the 21 T cell receptor beta chains below, sequenced in a study of cytomegalovirus exposure and HLA in healthy donors. Sequenced by immunoSEQ multiplex PCR; TCRdb stores in-frame clones only, minus some. Here the sample spans about 160,000 clones, about nine tenths being singletons. The specimen sequenced was PBMCs. All receptors come from a woman aged 18-35 years in good health and CMV-seropositive.

This clone was observed once. CDR3 in DNA: TGTGCCAGCGGGAGGGAGAATGCCAATGAGCAGTTCTTC. It codes for CASGRENANEQFF. This chain uses TRBV2 with TRBJ2-1; 7 bases are shared with TRBD2. Trimming took 8 bases from V and 6 from J; bases not matched to a gene: 7. CDR1 is SNHLY, CDR2 FYNNEI, per germline. The CDR3 is 13 amino acids.

The V gene is TRBV5-1, the J gene TRBJ2-6, with no clear D. Germline CDR1 is SGHRS and CDR2 is YFSETQ. The CDR3 covers 15 residues. V dropped 3 bases and J dropped 0 bases, with 7 bases sitting between them. CDR3 sequence: CASSSTSSGANVLTF. CDR3 coding DNA: TGCGCCAGCAGCTCCACAAGCTCTGGGGCCAACGTCCTGACTTTC.

This chain connects TRBV27 to TRBJ1-2; 11 bases are a match to TRBD1. This CDR3 region has 14 residues. V lost 10 bases, J lost 7 bases, and 11 bases stayed unmatched. Germline CDR1 MNHEY, CDR2 SMNVEV (reference sequence). In DNA form, the CDR3 reads TGTGCCACCCCTATGGACAGGGGGCTGAGTGGCTACACCTTC. Its protein product is CATPMDRGLSGYTF.

The J gene is TRBJ2-4, the V gene TRBV23-1; no clear D gene. TRBV23-1 counts as an open reading frame of uncertain function. Trimming took off 2 bases at V and 7 bases at J, with 6 bases between the two ends. This CDR3 spans 12 amino acids. This CDR3 reads CASSQRLNIQYF. DNA of the CDR3: TGCGCCAGCAGTCAAAGACTGAACATTCAGTACTTC.

The rearrangement joins TRBV7-2 to TRBJ2-5; D uncertain. CDR3 length: 12 amino acids. V gave up 1 base and J gave up 5 bases, with 5 bases separating them. Germline CDR1 and CDR2: SGHTA and FQGNSA. DNA of the CDR3: TGTGCCAGCAGCTTAGTATCTGAGACCCAGTACTTC. Translating it yields CASSLVSETQYF. Full variable domain (outside the CDR3, taken from reference TRBV7-2 and TRBJ2-5): GAGVSQSPSNKVTEKGKDVELRCDPISGHTALYWYRQSLGQGLEFLIYFQGNSAPDKSGLPSDRFSAERTGGSVSTLTIQRTQQEDSAVYLCASSLVSETQYFGPGTRLLVL.

The chain combines TRBV29-1 with TRBJ2-3; 11 bases fit TRBD2. The V segment lost 8 bases and the J segment 0 bases; nucleotides outside the gene matches: 4. The V gene's germline CDR1 is SQVTM and CDR2 ANQGSEA. The CDR3 sequence is 14 residues long. CDR3 sequence (DNA): TGCAGCTCAAGGACTAGCGGGAGCACAGATACGCAGTATTTT. The encoded protein is CSSRTSGSTDTQYF.

The V gene is TRBV6-5, the J gene TRBJ2-7; 8 positions match TRBD2. The trim removed 8 bases at V and 1 base at J, leaving 10 bases unmatched. From germline, CDR1 is MNHEY and CDR2 SVGAGI. The CDR3 loop spans 15 amino acids. The CDR3: CASRRSGSLSYEQYF. CDR3 bases: TGTGCCAGCCGCCGAAGCGGGAGCCTTTCCTACGAGCAGTACTTC.

The gene calls are TRBV7-8 and TRBJ1-1, with D maybe TRBD1 (5 bases). Germline CDR1 and CDR2: SGHVS and FQNEAQ. Trimming removed 5 bases at V and 5 bases at J, with 12 bases between. The CDR3 runs 13 residues. CDR3 DNA sequence: TGTGCCAGCAGCCAGGGCCCTGGGACTGAAGCTTTCTTT. Translation: CASSQGPGTEAFF.

Ten or more counts support this clone. The J gene is TRBJ2-3, the V gene TRBV2; the match to TRBD1 covers 8 bases. The CDR3 sequence is 13 residues long. V was clipped by 6 bases and J by 5 bases; unmatched bases: 4. The V gene's germline CDR1 is SNHLY and CDR2 FYNNEI. The CDR3, as DNA: TGTGCCAGCAGCGGACAGGGAATAGATACGCAGTATTTT. Protein: CASSGQGIDTQYF.

CDR3 sequence (DNA): TGTGCCAGCAGTTCCCCAGGGGGAAACACCATATATTTT. This gives the protein CASSSPGGNTIYF. The chain has TRBV28 and TRBJ1-3; maybe TRBD1 (5 bases). Germline V lookup: CDR1 MDHEN, CDR2 SYDVKM. Trimming took 4 bases from V and 4 from J, leaving 8 bases between them. The CDR3 is made up of 13 amino acids.

The V call is TRBV2, the J call TRBJ2-7, with 10 bases matching TRBD1. CDR1 and CDR2 from the germline V gene are SNHLY and FYNNEI. J lost 6 bases, V lost 4 bases, and 6 bases had no gene match. The CDR3 length is 14 residues. Here the CDR3 DNA reads TGTGCCAGCAGTGTGGGACAGGGGTATAGCGAGCAGTACTTC. It yields the protein CASSVGQGYSEQYF.

In this sample, this clone turned up a few times. The V and J genes are TRBV11-2 and TRBJ2-7; no clear D gene. V was pared by 2 bases and J by 5 bases, with 7 bases between. Germline values: CDR1 SGHAT, CDR2 FQNNGV. The CDR3 sequence is 12 residues long. The CDR3 here is CASSLIVNEQYF. The DNA for the CDR3 is TGTGCCAGCAGCTTAATAGTAAACGAGCAGTACTTC. Full variable domain (remainder filled in from reference TRBV11-2 and TRBJ2-7): EAGVAQSPRYKIIEKRQSVAFWCNPISGHATLYWYQQILGQGPKLLIQFQNNGVVDDSQLPKDRFSAERLKGVDSTLKIQPAKLEDSAVYLCASSLIVNEQYFGPGTRLTVT.

The chain carries TRBV12-5 and TRBJ2-7; 9 bases map to TRBD1. CDR3 length: 15 residues. With 5 bases clipped from V and 2 bases from J, the junction kept 7 bases outside the gene matches. CDR1 and CDR2 (germline): LGHNT, FRNRAP. CDR3 loop: CASGPPGQGTYEQYF. As DNA, the CDR3 is TGTGCTAGTGGTCCTCCGGGACAGGGCACCTACGAGCAGTACTTC. The whole variable domain, remainder taken from reference TRBV12-5 and TRBJ2-7, is DARVTQTPRHKVTEMGQEVTMRCQPILGHNTVFWYRQTMMQGLELLAYFRNRAPLDDSGMPKDRFSAEMPDATLATLKIQPSEPRDSAVYFCASGPPGQGTYEQYFGPGTRLTVT.

CDR3 coding DNA: TGTGCCAGCAGGCCCACAGGCGGTGGGGCCAACGTCCTGACTTTC. Protein: CASRPTGGGANVLTF. This chain joins TRBV6-5 and TRBJ2-6; tentative D call: TRBD1 (5 bases). V was clipped by 6 bases and J by 3 bases, with 12 bases between them. The CDR3 runs to 15 residues. Germline assignment: CDR1 MNHEY and CDR2 SVGAGI.

DNA of the CDR3: TGCGCCAGCAGGTTACAGGGGGTCGAAGAGACCCAGTACTTC. This codes for CASRLQGVEETQYF. J is TRBJ2-5 and V is TRBV5-1; TRBD1 matches at 8 bases. V lost 5 bases, J lost 3 bases, and 6 bases stayed unmatched. CDR1 and CDR2 (germline): SGHRS, YFSETQ. The CDR3 runs to 14 residues. Based on the CDR3 plus reference TRBV5-1 and TRBJ2-5, the full variable domain is KAGVTQTPRYLIKTRGQQVTLSCSPISGHRSVSWYQQTPGQGLQFLFEYFSETQRNKGNFPGRFSGRQFSNSRSEMNVSTLELGDSALYLCASRLQGVEETQYFGPGTRLLVL.

The V gene is TRBV5-8, the J gene TRBJ2-5; a possible D gene is TRBD1 (5 bases). V lost 3 bases, J lost 5 bases, and 5 bases lay in between. The CDR3 has 11 amino acids. Germline-derived CDR1 and CDR2 are SGHTS and YDEGEE. CDR3 protein: CASSSGETQYF. CDR3 in DNA: TGTGCCAGCAGCTCAGGGGAGACCCAGTACTTC.

The chain joins TRBV7-2 to TRBJ2-1, with 7 bases that match TRBD1. Trimming removed 1 base from V and 8 bases from J; junction bases left unmatched: 8. The CDR3 length is 15 residues. Germline V gene lookup returns CDR1 SGHTA and CDR2 FQGNSA. The CDR3 DNA reads TGTGCCAGCAGCTTAGTAAGGTTGCAGGGGGATGAGCAGTTCTTC. It specifies CASSLVRLQGDEQFF.

The chain has TRBV7-8 and TRBJ2-3, with 7 nucleotides matching TRBD1. The CDR3 sequence is 14 residues long. CDR1 is SGHVS and CDR2 is FQNEAQ in the germline V gene. V lost 8 bases and J lost 5; bases outside the gene matches: 10. CDR3 residues: CASGTDRAQDTQYF. The CDR3 coding sequence is TGTGCCAGCGGCACTGACAGGGCCCAAGATACGCAGTATTTT.

The V call is TRBV10-1, the J call TRBJ2-7, with 9 bases fitting TRBD1. V was clipped by 2 bases and J by 2 bases; unmatched bases: 4. The CDR3 is 15 amino acids. Germline V gene sequence: CDR1 WNHNN, CDR2 SYGVQD (reference sequence). The CDR3 DNA follows: TGCGCCAGCAGTGAGCCGGGACAGGGTACCTACGAGCAGTACTTC. This encodes CASSEPGQGTYEQYF.

The V and J genes are TRBV11-2 and TRBJ2-5; D is perhaps TRBD1 (6 bases). This CDR3 contains 14 residues. V was trimmed by 5 bases and J by 1 base, leaving 11 bases between them. Germline values: CDR1 SGHAT, CDR2 FQNNGV. The CDR3 loop is CASSRSRGQETQYF. In nucleotides, the CDR3 is TGTGCCAGCAGCCGTTCCAGGGGCCAAGAGACCCAGTACTTC. Drawing the rest from reference TRBV11-2 and TRBJ2-5, the complete variable domain is EAGVAQSPRYKIIEKRQSVAFWCNPISGHATLYWYQQILGQGPKLLIQFQNNGVVDDSQLPKDRFSAERLKGVDSTLKIQPAKLEDSAVYLCASSRSRGQETQYFGPGTRLLVL.

The rearrangement joins TRBV27 to TRBJ2-7; no clear D. The CDR3 is 11 amino acids. The V gene lost 2 bases and the J gene lost 7 bases, with 6 bases spanning the gap. Germline V gives CDR1 MNHEY, CDR2 SMNVEV (reference sequence). CDR3 sequence (DNA): TGTGCCAGCAGTTTAGTCGGGGAGCAGTACTTC. Translated, it gives CASSLVGEQYF.